The 23 T cell receptor beta chains in this list originate from one sample, sequenced in a study of cytomegalovirus exposure and HLA in healthy donors. 60 Vbeta and 13 Jbeta primers were used in PCR. The assay was immunoSEQ multiplex PCR, and TCRdb's table has in-frame clones only and misses some. The sample consists of around 180,000 clones, under 85% of them appearing once. The sequenced sample was PBMCs. The receptors here all came from a man between 18 and 29 years old in good health and CMV-seronegative.

The rearrangement links TRBV4-1 to TRBJ2-7; 7 bases align to TRBD1. CDR1 is MGHRA, CDR2 YSYEKL, per germline. Germline trimming cut 8 bases from V and 2 bases from J; bases unmatched to any gene: 0. The CDR3 consists of 11 residues. The CDR3 region is CASGTAYEQYF. The CDR3 DNA reads TGCGCCAGCGGGACAGCCTACGAGCAGTACTTC.

The chain recombines TRBV10-3 with TRBJ1-6; a weak D match, TRBD1 (6 bases). Germline V gene sequence: CDR1 ENHRY, CDR2 SYGVKD. The V end was cut by 4 bases, the J end by 9 bases, with 13 bases between. This CDR3 has 14 residues. The DNA for the CDR3 is TGTGCCATCAGTGCTGAGACAGGTTCTTCACCCCTCCACTTT. Translation: CAISAETGSSPLHF.

The V gene is TRBV27, the J gene TRBJ2-3; D may be TRBD2 (6 bases). This CDR3 comprises 15 residues. V dropped 1 base and J dropped 3 bases, with 11 bases sitting between them. Germline CDR1 and CDR2: MNHEY and SMNVEV (reference sequence). The CDR3 DNA is TGTGCCAGCAGTTTATTAGCGCGGGGAACAGATACGCAGTATTTT. Amino acid sequence: CASSLLARGTDTQYF.

The chain couples TRBV7-9 to TRBJ2-7; 10 bases are shared with TRBD2. The CDR3 is 15 residues long. CDR1 and CDR2 from the germline V gene are SEHNR and FQNEAQ (reference sequence). The ends lost 4 bases at V and 1 base at J; junction bases unmatched: 4. The CDR3 DNA reads as TGTGCCAGCAGCTCGTGGACTAGCGGTTCCTACGAGCAGTACTTC. This translates into CASSSWTSGSYEQYF. The full variable domain, its missing parts supplied by reference TRBV7-9 and TRBJ2-7, is DTGVSQNPRHKITKRGQNVTFRCDPISEHNRLYWYRQTLGQGPEFLTYFQNEAQLEKSRLLSDRFSAERPKGSFSTLEIQRTEQGDSAMYLCASSSWTSGSYEQYFGPGTRLTVT.

The chain uses TRBV5-1 and TRBJ2-7; D might be TRBD2 (5 bases). The germline V gene encodes CDR1 SGHRS and CDR2 YFSETQ. V was shortened by 7 bases and J by 3 bases, with 17 bases between the two germline ends. The CDR3 covers 14 residues. The CDR3 region has the DNA TGCGCCAGCCATATGGGTGTAGGAGGCTACGAGCAGTACTTC. Its translation is CASHMGVGGYEQYF.

This chain connects TRBV7-3 to TRBJ2-2; 11 bases are shared with TRBD2. This CDR3 is 20 amino acids long. The V segment lost 1 base and the J segment 0 bases; nucleotides outside the gene matches: 10. Germline V gene sequence: CDR1 SGHTA, CDR2 FQGTGA. CDR3 loop: CASSLKGVLAGAPNTGELFF. CDR3 bases: TGTGCCAGCAGCTTAAAGGGCGTACTAGCGGGGGCCCCGAACACCGGGGAGCTGTTTTTT.

This chain connects TRBV4-1 to TRBJ2-7; a possible D gene is TRBD1 (5 bases). The germline gives CDR1 MGHRA, CDR2 YSYEKL. Trimming removed 0 bases at V and 4 bases at J, with 13 bases between. The CDR3 spans 15 residues. The CDR3 reads CASSQDHDSRYEQYF. The CDR3 region has the DNA TGCGCCAGCAGCCAAGATCATGACAGCCGATACGAGCAGTACTTC.

The chain carries TRBV6-5 and TRBJ2-3, with D perhaps matching TRBD1 (6 bases). The V end lost 5 bases, the J end lost 15 bases, and 15 bases lay between the germline ends. Germline CDR1 MNHEY, CDR2 SVGAGI. The CDR3 length is 11 residues. In DNA form, the CDR3 reads TGTGCCAGCAGTAAGACAGGAATGGAATATTTT. It yields the protein CASSKTGMEYF.

This clone was counted only a few times. J is TRBJ2-7 and V is TRBV6-6; TRBD2 aligns across 13 bases. V dropped 2 bases and J dropped 12; count of bases not matched to a gene: 7. CDR3 length: 14 residues. The germline gives CDR1 MNHNY, CDR2 SVGAGI (reference sequence). The CDR3 spells CASSYGTSGIGLYF. The CDR3 nucleotides read TGTGCCAGCAGTTACGGGACTAGCGGGATCGGACTGTACTTC.

The V gene is TRBV5-6, the J gene TRBJ1-3; D not certain. Trimming cost V 7 bases and J 4 bases, with 18 bases left between them. CDR1 and CDR2 (germline): SGHDT, YYEEEE. The CDR3 runs to 15 residues. CDR3 loop: CASGNEGLRGNTIYF. In DNA, the CDR3 is TGTGCCAGCGGCAACGAGGGTCTTCGGGGAAACACCATATATTTT.

V and J are TRBV7-2 and TRBJ2-3; TRBD2 might be the D (5 bases). Germline values: CDR1 SGHTA, CDR2 FQGNSA. The CDR3 length is 16 residues. Trimming shortened V by 2 bases and J by 3 bases, and 15 bases separated the two germline ends. CDR3 in amino acids: CASSLISGSVTDTQYF. The CDR3 DNA follows: TGTGCCAGCAGCTTAATCTCAGGTAGCGTGACAGATACGCAGTATTTT.

This sequence joins TRBV10-3 and TRBJ2-7; no definite D call. The germline gives CDR1 ENHRY, CDR2 SYGVKD. The CDR3 has 13 amino acids. The ends were cut back, 1 base at V and 4 bases at J, with 8 bases in the middle. The CDR3 sequence: CAISEYNGYEQYF. The DNA of the CDR3 is TGTGCCATCAGTGAGTATAACGGTTACGAGCAGTACTTC.

This clone appeared once. The chain has TRBV11-3 and TRBJ2-7; 9 positions agree with TRBD1. The ends lost 0 bases at V and 4 bases at J; junction bases unmatched: 10. The CDR3 is 17 residues long. In germline, CDR1 is SGHNT, CDR2 YENEEA. CDR3 sequence (DNA): TGTGCCAGCAGCTTAGACGATCCGGGACAGGGAGAGTACGAGCAGTACTTC. This encodes CASSLDDPGQGEYEQYF.

The chain has TRBV6-5 and TRBJ1-4, with D perhaps TRBD1 (6 bases). V was clipped by 6 bases and J by 13 bases, with 18 bases between them. Germline CDR1 MNHEY, CDR2 SVGAGI. This CDR3 region has 13 residues. In nucleotides, the CDR3 is TGTGCCAGCAGCCCCACCCAGGGGTGTCGACTGTTTTTT. Its translation: CASSPTQGCRLFF.

The J gene is TRBJ1-2, the V gene TRBV19, with TRBD1 matching 7 bases. This CDR3 has 14 amino acids. Germline values: CDR1 LNHDA, CDR2 SQIVND (reference sequence). CDR3 in amino acids: CPRGGKGQNYGYTF. The CDR3 bases are TGTCCTCGAGGCGGTAAGGGACAGAACTATGGCTACACCTTC. Combining the CDR3 with reference TRBV19 and TRBJ1-2 gives the whole variable domain DGGITQSPKYLFRKEGQNVTLSCEQNLNHDAMYWYRQDPGQGLRLIYYSQIVNDFQKGDIAEGYSVSREKKESFPLTVTSAQKNPTAFYLCPRGGKGQNYGYTFGSGTRLTVV.

The gene calls are TRBV5-1 and TRBJ2-7, with 7 nucleotides matching TRBD1. Germline-derived CDR1 and CDR2 are SGHRS and YFSETQ. Unmatched junction bases numbered 3, after V lost 0 bases and J lost 0 bases. This CDR3 is 15 amino acids long. CDR3 nucleotides: TGCGCCAGCAGCTTGGTTCCAGGGGGCTCCTACGAGCAGTACTTC. Encoded protein: CASSLVPGGSYEQYF.

The V gene is TRBV15, the J gene TRBJ1-6; D ambiguous. The CDR3 is made up of 13 amino acids. V lost 5 bases and J lost 3, with 5 bases in between. CDR1 and CDR2 (germline): LNHNV, YYDKDF (reference sequence). The CDR3 loop reads CATSQDYNSPLHF. The CDR3 coding sequence is TGTGCCACCAGCCAGGACTATAATTCACCCCTCCACTTT.

This clone has more than one count but fewer than ten. This chain links TRBV6-1 with TRBJ1-3, with D tentatively TRBD1 (6 bases). The CDR3 length is 15 residues. Germline assignment: CDR1 MNHNS and CDR2 SASEGT. V lost 7 bases and J 2 bases, leaving 15 bases between the germline ends. The CDR3 bases are TGTGCCAGCACCAGGACAGTAGAAACTGGAAACACCATATATTTT. It codes for CASTRTVETGNTIYF.

The V gene is TRBV28, the J gene TRBJ2-7; tentatively, D is TRBD2 (6 bases). This CDR3 has 18 amino acids. Trimming left V 2 bases short and J 0 bases short, with 20 bases between. The germline V gene encodes CDR1 MDHEN and CDR2 SYDVKM. In DNA, the CDR3 is TGTGCCAGCAGTTTAAGGGGTAGGTGGCGGGATTCCTCCTACGAGCAGTACTTC. This codes for CASSLRGRWRDSSYEQYF. The variable domain in full, with the rest retrieved from reference TRBV28 and TRBJ2-7, is DVKVTQSSRYLVKRTGEKVFLECVQDMDHENMFWYRQDPGLGLRLIYFSYDVKMKEKGDIPEGYSVSREKKERFSLILESASTNQTSMYLCASSLRGRWRDSSYEQYFGPGTRLTVT.

J is TRBJ1-6 and V is TRBV15; D is undetermined. The germline CDR1 and CDR2 sequences are LNHNV and YYDKDF (reference sequence). Trimming cost V 6 bases and J 0 bases, with 9 bases left between them. The CDR3 has 15 residues. DNA of the CDR3: TGTGCCACCAGTACCGACAACTCCTATAATTCACCCCTCCACTTT. This translates into CATSTDNSYNSPLHF. Based on the CDR3 plus reference TRBV15 and TRBJ1-6, the full variable domain is DAMVIQNPRYQVTQFGKPVTLSCSQTLNHNVMYWYQQKSSQAPKLLFHYYDKDFNNEADTPDNFQSRRPNTSFCFLDIRSPGLGDTAMYLCATSTDNSYNSPLHFGNGTRLTVT.

This clone was seen a few times. This CDR3 is CASALSLLVVETQYF. CDR3 DNA sequence: TGTGCCAGCGCCCTCAGCCTCCTAGTCGTAGAGACCCAGTACTTC. This chain connects TRBV27 to TRBJ2-5, with D unresolved. Germline CDR1 is MNHEY and CDR2 is SMNVEV (reference sequence). This CDR3 has 15 residues. The V end lost 8 bases, the J end lost 4 bases, and 20 bases lay between the germline ends.

V usage is TRBV23-1 and J usage is TRBJ2-1, with TRBD2 identical over 9 bases. TRBV23-1 is classed as an ORF, of uncertain function. This CDR3 has 16 residues. Losses at the gene ends were 3 bases for V and 6 bases for J; bases not matched to a gene: 9. The CDR3 is CASSHKISGGFNEQFF. CDR3 bases: TGCGCCAGCAGTCACAAAATCAGCGGGGGGTTCAATGAGCAGTTCTTC.

The chain recombines TRBV7-9 with TRBJ1-3, with 9 bases aligning to TRBD1. The trim removed 3 bases at V and 0 bases at J, leaving 9 bases unmatched. Germline V gene lookup returns CDR1 SEHNR and CDR2 FQNEAQ (reference sequence). The length of the CDR3 is 18 residues. The CDR3 loop is CASSFRQGEAASGNTIYF. For the CDR3, the DNA is TGTGCCAGCAGCTTCCGACAGGGGGAAGCCGCCTCTGGAAACACCATATATTTT.